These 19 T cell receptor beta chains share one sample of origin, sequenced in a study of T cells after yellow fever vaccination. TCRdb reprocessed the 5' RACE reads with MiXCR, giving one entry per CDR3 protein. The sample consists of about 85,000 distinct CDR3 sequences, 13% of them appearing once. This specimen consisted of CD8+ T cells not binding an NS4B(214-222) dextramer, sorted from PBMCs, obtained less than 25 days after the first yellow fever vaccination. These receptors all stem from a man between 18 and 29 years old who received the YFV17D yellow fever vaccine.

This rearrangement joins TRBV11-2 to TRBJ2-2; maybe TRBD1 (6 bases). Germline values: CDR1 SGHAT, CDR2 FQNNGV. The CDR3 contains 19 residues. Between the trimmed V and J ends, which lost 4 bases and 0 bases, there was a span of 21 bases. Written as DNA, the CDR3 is TGTGCCAGCAGCTCCGGGACACCTTTTCGTGGGGCGAACACCGGGGAGCTGTTTTTT. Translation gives CASSSGTPFRGANTGELFF.

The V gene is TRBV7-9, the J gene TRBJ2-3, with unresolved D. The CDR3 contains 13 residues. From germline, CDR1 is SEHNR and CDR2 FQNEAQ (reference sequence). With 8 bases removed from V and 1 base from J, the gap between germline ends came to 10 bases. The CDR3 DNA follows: TGTGCCAGCTTAGCCCAGGGCACAGATACGCAGTATTTT. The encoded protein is CASLAQGTDTQYF. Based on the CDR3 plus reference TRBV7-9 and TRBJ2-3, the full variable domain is DTGVSQNPRHKITKRGQNVTFRCDPISEHNRLYWYRQTLGQGPEFLTYFQNEAQLEKSRLLSDRFSAERPKGSFSTLEIQRTEQGDSAMYLCASLAQGTDTQYFGPGTRLTVL.

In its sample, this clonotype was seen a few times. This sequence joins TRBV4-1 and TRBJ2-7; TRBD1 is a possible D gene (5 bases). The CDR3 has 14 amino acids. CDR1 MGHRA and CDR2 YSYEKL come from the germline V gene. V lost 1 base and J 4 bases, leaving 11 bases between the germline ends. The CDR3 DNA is TGCGCCAGCAGCCAAGTCCCCAGGGATTACGAGCAGTACTTC. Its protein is CASSQVPRDYEQYF.

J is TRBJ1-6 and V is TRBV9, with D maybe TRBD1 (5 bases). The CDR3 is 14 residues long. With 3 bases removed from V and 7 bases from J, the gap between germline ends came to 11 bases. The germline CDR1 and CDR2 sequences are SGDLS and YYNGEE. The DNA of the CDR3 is TGTGCCAGCAGCGGCCGGGACGGGAATTCACCCCTCCACTTT. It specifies CASSGRDGNSPLHF. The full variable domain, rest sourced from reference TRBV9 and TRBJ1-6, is DSGVTQTPKHLITATGQRVTLRCSPRSGDLSVYWYQQSLDQGLQFLIQYYNGEERAKGNILERFSAQQFPDLHSELNLSSLELGDSALYFCASSGRDGNSPLHFGNGTRLTVT.

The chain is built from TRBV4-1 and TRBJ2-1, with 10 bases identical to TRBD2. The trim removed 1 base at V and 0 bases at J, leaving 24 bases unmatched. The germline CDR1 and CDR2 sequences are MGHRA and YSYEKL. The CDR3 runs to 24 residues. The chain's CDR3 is CASSQGVRLAGELPDSSSYNEQFF. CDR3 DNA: TGCGCCAGCAGCCAAGGGGTACGGCTAGCGGGGGAGCTCCCGGACTCTAGCTCCTACAATGAGCAGTTCTTC.

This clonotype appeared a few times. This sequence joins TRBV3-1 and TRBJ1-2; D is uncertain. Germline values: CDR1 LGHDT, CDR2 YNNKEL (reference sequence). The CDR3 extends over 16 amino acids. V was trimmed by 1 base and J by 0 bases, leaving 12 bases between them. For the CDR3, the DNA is TGTGCCAGCAGCCAAGTTCTGGGAGGTACTAACTATGGCTACACCTTC. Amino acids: CASSQVLGGTNYGYTF.

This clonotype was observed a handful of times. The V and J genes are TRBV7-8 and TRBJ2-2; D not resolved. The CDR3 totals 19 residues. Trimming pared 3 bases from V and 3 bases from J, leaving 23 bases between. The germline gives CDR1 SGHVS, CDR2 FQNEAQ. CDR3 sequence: CASSFSFPPIDSYTGELFF. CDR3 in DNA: TGTGCCAGCAGCTTTTCTTTCCCCCCGATTGACTCCTACACCGGGGAGCTGTTTTTT.

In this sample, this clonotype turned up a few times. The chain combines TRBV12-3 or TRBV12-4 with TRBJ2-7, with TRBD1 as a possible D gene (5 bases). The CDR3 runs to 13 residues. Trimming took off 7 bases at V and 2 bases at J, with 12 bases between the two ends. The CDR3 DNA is TGTGCCAGCAAGTGGGGCGACACCTACGAGCAGTACTTC. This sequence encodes CASKWGDTYEQYF.

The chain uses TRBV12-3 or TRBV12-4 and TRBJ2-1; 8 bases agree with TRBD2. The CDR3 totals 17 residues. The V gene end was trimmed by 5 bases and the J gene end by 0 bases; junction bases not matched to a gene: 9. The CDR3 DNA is TGTGCCAGCAGTCAGGGGACTAGTTGGGGCTCCTACAATGAGCAGTTCTTC. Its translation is CASSQGTSWGSYNEQFF.

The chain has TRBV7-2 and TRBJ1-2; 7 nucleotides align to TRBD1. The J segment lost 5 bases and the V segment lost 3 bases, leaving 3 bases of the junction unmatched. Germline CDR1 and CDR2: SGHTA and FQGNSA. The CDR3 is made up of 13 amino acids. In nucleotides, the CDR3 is TGTGCCAGCAGCTTGGGGACAGTATATGGCTACACCTTC. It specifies CASSLGTVYGYTF.

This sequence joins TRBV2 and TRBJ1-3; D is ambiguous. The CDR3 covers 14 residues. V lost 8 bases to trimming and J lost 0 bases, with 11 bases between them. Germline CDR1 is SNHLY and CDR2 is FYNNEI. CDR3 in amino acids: CASLWSHSGNTIYF. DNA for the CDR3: TGTGCCAGCCTCTGGAGTCACTCTGGAAACACCATATATTTT.

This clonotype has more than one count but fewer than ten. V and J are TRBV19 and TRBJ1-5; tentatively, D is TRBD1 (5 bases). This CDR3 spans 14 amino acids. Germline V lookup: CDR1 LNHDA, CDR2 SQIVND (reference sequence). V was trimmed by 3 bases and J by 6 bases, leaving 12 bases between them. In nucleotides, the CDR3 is TGTGCCAGTAGTATCGGCCAGGGCGTTCAGCCCCAGCATTTT. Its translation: CASSIGQGVQPQHF. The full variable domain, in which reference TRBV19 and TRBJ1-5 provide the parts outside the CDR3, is DGGITQSPKYLFRKEGQNVTLSCEQNLNHDAMYWYRQDPGQGLRLIYYSQIVNDFQKGDIAEGYSVSREKKESFPLTVTSAQKNPTAFYLCASSIGQGVQPQHFGDGTRLSIL.

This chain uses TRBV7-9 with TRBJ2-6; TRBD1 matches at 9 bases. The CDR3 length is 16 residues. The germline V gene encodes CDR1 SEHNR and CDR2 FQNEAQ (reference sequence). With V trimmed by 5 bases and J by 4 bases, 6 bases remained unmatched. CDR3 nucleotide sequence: TGTGCCAGCAGCACCGGGACAGGGACCGGGGCCAACGTCCTGACTTTC. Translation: CASSTGTGTGANVLTF.

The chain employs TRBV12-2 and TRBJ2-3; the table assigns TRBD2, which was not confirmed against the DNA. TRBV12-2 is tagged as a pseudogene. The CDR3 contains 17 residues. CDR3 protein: CASRLGRRGGRTDTQYF. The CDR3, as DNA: TGTGCAAGTCGCTTAGGGCGACGGGGGGGCCGCACAGATACGCAGTATTTT.

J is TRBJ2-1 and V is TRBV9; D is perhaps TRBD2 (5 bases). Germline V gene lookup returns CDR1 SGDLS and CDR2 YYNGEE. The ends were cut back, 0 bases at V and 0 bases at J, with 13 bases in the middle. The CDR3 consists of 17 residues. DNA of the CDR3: TGTGCCAGCAGCGTAGCTGAACCTACTAGCTCCTACAATGAGCAGTTCTTC. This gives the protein CASSVAEPTSSYNEQFF.

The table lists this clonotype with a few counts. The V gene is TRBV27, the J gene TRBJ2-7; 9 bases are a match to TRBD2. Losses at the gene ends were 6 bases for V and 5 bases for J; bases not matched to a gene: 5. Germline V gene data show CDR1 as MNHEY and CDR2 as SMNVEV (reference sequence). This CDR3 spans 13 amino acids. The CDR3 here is CASSTSGLDEQYV. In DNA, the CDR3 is TGTGCCAGCAGCACTAGCGGGTTGGACGAGCAGTACGTC.

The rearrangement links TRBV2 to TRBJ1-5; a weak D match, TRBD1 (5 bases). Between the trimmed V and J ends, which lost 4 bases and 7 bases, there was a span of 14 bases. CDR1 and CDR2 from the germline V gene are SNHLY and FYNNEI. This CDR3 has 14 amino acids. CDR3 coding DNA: TGTGCCAGCAGTGGGGGGACGGCGGGGCAGCCCCAGCATTTT. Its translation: CASSGGTAGQPQHF. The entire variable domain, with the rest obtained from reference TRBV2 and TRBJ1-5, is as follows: EPEVTQTPSHQVTQMGQEVILRCVPISNHLYFYWYRQILGQKVEFLVSFYNNEISEKSEIFDDQFSVERPDGSNFTLKIRSTKLEDSAMYFCASSGGTAGQPQHFGDGTRLSIL.

CDR3 DNA sequence: TGTGCCAGCAGACCGGGACAGGGGTTGAACATTCAGTACTTC. It specifies CASRPGQGLNIQYF. This chain joins TRBV5-5 and TRBJ2-4, with 10 bases aligning to TRBD1. Germline values: CDR1 SGHKS, CDR2 YYEKEE (reference sequence). J was trimmed by 7 bases and V by 5 bases; bases with no gene match: 6. The CDR3 runs 14 residues.

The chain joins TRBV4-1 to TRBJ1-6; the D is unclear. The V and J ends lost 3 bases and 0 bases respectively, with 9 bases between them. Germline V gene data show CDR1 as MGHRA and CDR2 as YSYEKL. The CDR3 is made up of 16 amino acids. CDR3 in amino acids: CASSQHVSSYNSPLHF. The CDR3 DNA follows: TGCGCCAGCAGCCAGCACGTGAGCTCCTATAATTCACCCCTCCACTTT.